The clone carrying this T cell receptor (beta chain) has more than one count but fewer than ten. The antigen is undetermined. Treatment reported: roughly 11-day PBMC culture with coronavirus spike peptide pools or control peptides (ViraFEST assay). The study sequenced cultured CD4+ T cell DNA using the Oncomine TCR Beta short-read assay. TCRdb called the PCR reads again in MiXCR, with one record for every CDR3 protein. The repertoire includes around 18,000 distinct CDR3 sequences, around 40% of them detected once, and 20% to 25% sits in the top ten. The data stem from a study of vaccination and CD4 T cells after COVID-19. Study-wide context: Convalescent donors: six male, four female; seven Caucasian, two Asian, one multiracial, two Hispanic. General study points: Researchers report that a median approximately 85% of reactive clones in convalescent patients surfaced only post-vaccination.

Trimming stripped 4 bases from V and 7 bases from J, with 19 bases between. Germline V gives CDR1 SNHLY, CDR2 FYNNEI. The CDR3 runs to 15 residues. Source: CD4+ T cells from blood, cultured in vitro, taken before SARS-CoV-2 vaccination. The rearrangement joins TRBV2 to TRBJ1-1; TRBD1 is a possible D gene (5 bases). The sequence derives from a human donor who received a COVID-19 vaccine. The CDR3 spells CASSGWGTENREAFF. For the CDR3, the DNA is TGTGCCAGCAGTGGGTGGGGCACGGAAAATCGTGAAGCTTTCTTT.